Listed below are T cell receptor beta chains from one sample, sequenced in a study of shared clonotypes between healthy human individuals. The assay was immunoSEQ multiplex PCR, and TCRdb's table has in-frame clones only and misses some. The data hold more than 2,000,000 clones, with approximately 90% observed a single time. The specimen was naive CD4+ T cells sorted from blood. The origin of the receptors is a man aged 18 to 30 in good health. CDR3s include the opening cysteine and the closing phenylalanine or tryptophan. The D gene is left open where the match is weak. For some rows the clone size is stated as once, few or many, or as a class when expanded; others skip it.

J gene: TRBJ2-5
clone size: NA
V gene: TRBV18
D gene: NA
CDR3 DNA: TGTGCCAGCTCACCACCGATGGAAGAGACCCAGTACTTC
CDR3 protein: CASSPPMEETQYF

J gene: TRBJ2-5
clone size: NA
V gene: TRBV6-5
D gene: TRBD1
CDR3 DNA: TGTGCCAGCAGTTACGGGACAGGGGCTCGAGAGACCCAGTACTTC
CDR3 protein: CASSYGTGARETQYF

J gene: TRBJ2-3
clone size: NA
V gene: TRBV5-1
D gene: NA
CDR3 DNA: TGCGCCAGCAGCTTGGCGCCCAGGAACGAACGCACAGATACGCAGTATTTT
CDR3 protein: CASSLAPRNERTDTQYF

J gene: TRBJ1-4
clone size: NA
V gene: TRBV7-2
D gene: TRBD1
CDR3 DNA: TGTGCCAGCAGCATCCAACAGGGGGCATTTGAAAAACTGTTTTTT
CDR3 protein: CASSIQQGAFEKLFF

J gene: TRBJ2-4
clone size: NA
V gene: TRBV10-1
D gene: TRBD1
CDR3 DNA: TGCGCCAGCAGTGAGATGACAGGGGTGGGAGCCAAAAACATTCAGTACTTC
CDR3 protein: CASSEMTGVGAKNIQYF

J gene: TRBJ2-1
clone size: NA
V gene: TRBV7-6
D gene: TRBD2
CDR3 DNA: TGTGCCAGCAGCTTCGAGCGGGAGCTTTGGAATGAGCAGTTCTTC
CDR3 protein: CASSFERELWNEQFF

J gene: TRBJ1-2
clone size: NA
V gene: TRBV4-3
D gene: NA
CDR3 DNA: TGCGCCAGCAGCCAAGAATTCGGGGGACTTAACTATGGCTACACCTTC
CDR3 protein: CASSQEFGGLNYGYTF

J gene: TRBJ2-7
clone size: once
V gene: TRBV5-1
D gene: TRBD1
CDR3 DNA: TGCGCCAGCAGCAGTGGGACAGCAGATTACGAGCAGTACTTC
CDR3 protein: CASSSGTADYEQYF

J gene: TRBJ2-7
clone size: once
V gene: TRBV7-8
D gene: NA
CDR3 DNA: TGTGCCAGCAGCTTAAAAAGCGATAAGTACTACGAGCAGTACTTC
CDR3 protein: CASSLKSDKYYEQYF

J gene: TRBJ2-7
clone size: NA
V gene: TRBV5-4
D gene: TRBD2
CDR3 DNA: TGTGCCAGCAGCCTACTAGCGGGCGATTCCTACGAGCAGTACTTC
CDR3 protein: CASSLLAGDSYEQYF

J gene: TRBJ1-2
clone size: NA
V gene: TRBV27
D gene: NA
CDR3 DNA: TGTGCCAGCAGTTTTTCAGGGGACTATGGCTACACCTTC
CDR3 protein: CASSFSGDYGYTF

J gene: TRBJ1-5
clone size: NA
V gene: TRBV18
D gene: NA
CDR3 DNA: TGTGCCAGCTCACCCAGCCTTTTGGATGGACAGCCCCAGCATTTT
CDR3 protein: CASSPSLLDGQPQHF

J gene: TRBJ2-2
clone size: NA
V gene: TRBV30
D gene: TRBD1
CDR3 DNA: TGTGCCTGGAGTGTACGGGACAGGCTACTAGGGGAGCTGTTTTTT
CDR3 protein: CAWSVRDRLLGELFF

J gene: TRBJ1-3
clone size: NA
V gene: TRBV5-1
D gene: NA
CDR3 DNA: TGCGCCAGCAGCTATACGTCCCCAACCTCTGGAAACACCATATATTTT
CDR3 protein: CASSYTSPTSGNTIYF

J gene: TRBJ1-1
clone size: NA
V gene: TRBV19
D gene: NA
CDR3 DNA: TGTGCCAGTAGGGAGACAGCGAACACTGAAGCTTTCTTT
CDR3 protein: CASRETANTEAFF

J gene: TRBJ2-3
clone size: NA
V gene: TRBV5-4
D gene: NA
CDR3 DNA: TGTGCCAGCAGCTTGGCGGGAGCCCGAGATACGCAGTATTTT
CDR3 protein: CASSLAGARDTQYF

J gene: TRBJ2-5
clone size: NA
V gene: TRBV7-8
D gene: TRBD2
CDR3 DNA: TGTGCCAGCAGCTTAGCGGGGGGGTCTAGCCAAGAGACCCAGTACTTC
CDR3 protein: CASSLAGGSSQETQYF

J gene: TRBJ2-7
clone size: once
V gene: TRBV12-2
D gene: NA
CDR3 DNA: TGTGCAAGTCGCCCCGGGACTAGCCGGACCCACTACGAGCAGTACTTC
CDR3 protein: CASRPGTSRTHYEQYF

J gene: TRBJ2-5
clone size: NA
V gene: TRBV7-2
D gene: TRBD2
CDR3 DNA: TGTGCCAGCAGCTTACCTAGCGGGGGGATCCACCAGACCCAGTACTTC
CDR3 protein: CASSLPSGGIHQTQYF

J gene: TRBJ1-1
clone size: few
V gene: TRBV19
D gene: NA
CDR3 DNA: TGTGCCAGTAGTACAGGGCCCAACACTGAAGCTTTCTTT
CDR3 protein: CASSTGPNTEAFF

J gene: TRBJ1-3
clone size: NA
V gene: TRBV12-5
D gene: NA
CDR3 DNA: TGTGCTAGTGGTTTGGTAGACCCGCCCTACACCATATATTTT
CDR3 protein: CASGLVDPPYTIYF

J gene: TRBJ2-3
clone size: NA
V gene: TRBV6-6
D gene: NA
CDR3 DNA: TGTGCCAGCAGTCCTAGACTACACTTTGGGGATACGCAGTATTTT
CDR3 protein: CASSPRLHFGDTQYF

J gene: TRBJ2-1
clone size: NA
V gene: TRBV9
D gene: NA
CDR3 DNA: TGTGCCAGCAGCGAGAGGGGGGACTGGGCCGACAATGAGCAGTTCTTC
CDR3 protein: CASSERGDWADNEQFF

J gene: TRBJ1-1
clone size: NA
V gene: TRBV5-1
D gene: TRBD1
CDR3 DNA: TGCGCCAGCAGCCCCGGGACAGGGGTTCCGGACACTGAAGCTTTCTTT
CDR3 protein: CASSPGTGVPDTEAFF

J gene: TRBJ1-3
clone size: NA
V gene: TRBV29-1
D gene: NA
CDR3 DNA: TGCAGCGTTGCCACATACCTTGGAAACACCATATATTTT
CDR3 protein: CSVATYLGNTIYF

J gene: TRBJ1-2
clone size: NA
V gene: TRBV19
D gene: TRBD1
CDR3 DNA: TGTGCCAGTTGTAAAACTGTCGGGACAGGGGCCTATGGCTACACCTTC
CDR3 protein: CASCKTVGTGAYGYTF

J gene: TRBJ2-5
clone size: NA
V gene: TRBV9
D gene: TRBD1
CDR3 DNA: TGTGCCAGCAGCCCCTCCCCGGACAGGGACGGCGAGACCCAGTACTTC
CDR3 protein: CASSPSPDRDGETQYF

J gene: TRBJ2-7
clone size: NA
V gene: TRBV15
D gene: NA
CDR3 DNA: TGTGCCACCAGCAGAGATTATGACGGGCTTAGCTCCTACGAGCAGTACTTC
CDR3 protein: CATSRDYDGLSSYEQYF

J gene: TRBJ2-1
clone size: NA
V gene: TRBV4-1
D gene: NA
CDR3 DNA: TGCGCCAGCAGCTTGGACAGAACTTACAATGAGCAGTTCTTC
CDR3 protein: CASSLDRTYNEQFF

J gene: TRBJ1-4
clone size: NA
V gene: TRBV19
D gene: TRBD1
CDR3 DNA: TGTGCCAGTAGTAAGGGACAGGGTGGGGAAAAACTGTTTTTT
CDR3 protein: CASSKGQGGEKLFF

J gene: TRBJ2-5
clone size: NA
V gene: TRBV7-7
D gene: NA
CDR3 DNA: TGTGCTAGCAGCTTGGCGGGGGCCCAAGAGACCCAGTACTTC
CDR3 protein: CASSLAGAQETQYF

J gene: TRBJ1-1
clone size: NA
V gene: TRBV6-1
D gene: NA
CDR3 DNA: TGTGCCAGCAGTGAAGCGCTGGGGGGGAGCCACACTGAAGCTTTCTTT
CDR3 protein: CASSEALGGSHTEAFF

J gene: TRBJ1-5
clone size: NA
V gene: TRBV7-8
D gene: NA
CDR3 DNA: TGTGCCAGCAGCTTAGCCTCCAATCAGCCCCAGCATTTT
CDR3 protein: CASSLASNQPQHF

J gene: TRBJ2-2
clone size: NA
V gene: TRBV7-9
D gene: TRBD1
CDR3 DNA: TGTGCCAGCAGCTTGGGACAGGGGGACACCGGGGAGCTGTTTTTT
CDR3 protein: CASSLGQGDTGELFF

J gene: TRBJ2-7
clone size: once
V gene: TRBV4-1
D gene: TRBD1
CDR3 DNA: TGCGCCAGCAGCCCCTACCCGACAGGGCCCTACGAGCAGTACTTC
CDR3 protein: CASSPYPTGPYEQYF